The 13 T cell receptor beta chains listed next were all sequenced from one sample in a study of T cells in Graves' hyperthyroidism and ophthalmopathy. Amplification of TCR beta CDR3 regions used RNA as the template. First-round RT-PCR targeting the TCR CDR3 was performed with the HTBI primer set. One entry per CDR3 protein, called by TCRdb with MiXCR from the multiplex PCR reads. Of over 500,000 distinct CDR3 sequences in the sample, 14% were seen once. Sequencing was done on a sample of blood. Every receptor here comes from a woman between 40 and 50 years old with Graves' hyperthyroidism.

The chain combines TRBV29-1 with TRBJ2-3, with D perhaps assigned TRBD1 or TRBD2 (5 bases each). Per the germline V gene, CDR1 is SQVTM and CDR2 is ANQGSEA. Trimming left V 3 bases short and J 2 bases short, with 9 bases between. The length of the CDR3 is 13 residues. CDR3 amino acids: CSVDAGTTDTQYF. CDR3 in DNA: TGCAGCGTTGATGCCGGGACCACAGATACGCAGTATTTT.

This clonotype occurred many times. The chain couples TRBV10-2 to TRBJ2-7; 8 nucleotides align to TRBD2. The CDR3 contains 15 residues. Germline CDR1 and CDR2: WSHSY and SAAADI. V trimming: 4 bases; J trimming: 4 bases; junction bases outside the gene matches: 9. CDR3 nucleotides: TGCGCCAGCAGTGTGGAAGCGGGAGTAATATACGAGCAGTACTTC. It specifies CASSVEAGVIYEQYF.

This clonotype was counted ten times or more. J is TRBJ1-1 and V is TRBV10-3; D perhaps matches TRBD1 (5 bases). The V and J ends lost 8 bases and 4 bases respectively, with 20 bases between them. CDR3 length: 15 amino acids. Germline-derived CDR1 and CDR2 are ENHRY and SYGVKD. The DNA for the CDR3 is TGTGCCATCTACTCCGGGGCCCAGGGATCCACTGAAGCTTTCTTT. As protein: CAIYSGAQGSTEAFF.

This clonotype was picked up many times. The chain combines TRBV12-3 or TRBV12-4 with TRBJ1-5; D unresolved. V lost 6 bases to trimming and J lost 0 bases, with 15 bases between them. The CDR3 consists of 16 residues. CDR3 region: CASRFDKGNSNQPQHF. In DNA, the CDR3 is TGTGCCAGCAGATTCGACAAGGGCAATAGCAATCAGCCCCAGCATTTT.

This clonotype came up many times. V gene TRBV3-1 combines with J gene TRBJ1-1, with 10 positions matching TRBD1. The V gene end was trimmed by 5 bases and the J gene end by 6 bases; junction bases not matched to a gene: 9. The germline gives CDR1 LGHDT, CDR2 YNNKEL (reference sequence). The CDR3 totals 15 residues. CDR3 in DNA: TGTGCCAGCAGCTACGCCGGGACAGGGGAGCCTGAAGCTTTCTTT. Protein product: CASSYAGTGEPEAFF.

Details on this clonotype: The CDR3 ends on some other residue instead of the conserved phenylalanine or tryptophan, so this is likely a read error. The chain uses TRBV18 and TRBJ2-7; D is tentatively TRBD1 or TRBD2 (5 bases each). CDR3 length: 16 residues. CDR1 is KGHSH and CDR2 is LQKENI in the germline V gene. The ends were cut back, 3 bases at V and 0 bases at J, with 15 bases in the middle. The CDR3 sequence is CASSPPGPPLSYEQYL. In DNA, the CDR3 is TGTGCCAGCTCACCGCCGGGACCACCTCTCTCCTACGAGCAGTACTTA.

This clonotype appeared many times. This CDR3 reads CASSFTSGIYEQYF. The CDR3 DNA follows: TGTGCCAGCAGCTTCACTAGCGGGATCTACGAGCAGTACTTC. The chain carries TRBV11-3 and TRBJ2-7, with 10 nucleotides matching TRBD2. The CDR3 contains 14 residues. In germline, CDR1 is SGHNT, CDR2 YENEEA. V lost 3 bases and J lost 3; bases outside the gene matches: 2.

In its sample, this clonotype was seen many times. The chain links TRBV27 to TRBJ1-5; the D gene is possibly TRBD1 (6 bases). Trimming shortened V by 6 bases and J by 7 bases, and 16 bases separated the two germline ends. Germline CDR1 reads MNHEY; CDR2 reads SMNVEV (reference sequence). The CDR3 loop spans 14 amino acids. The CDR3 sequence: CASSLEGGSQPQHF. The CDR3 DNA sequence: TGTGCCAGCAGCCTCGAAGGGGGTAGCCAGCCCCAGCATTTT.

This clonotype was recorded at least ten times. V gene TRBV5-1 combines with J gene TRBJ2-7; 7 bases agree with TRBD2. V dropped 4 bases and J dropped 0; count of bases not matched to a gene: 10. Per the germline V gene, CDR1 is SGHRS and CDR2 is YFSETQ. The CDR3 has 16 amino acids. The CDR3: CASSGTSLAVSYEQYF. In DNA, the CDR3 is TGCGCCAGCAGCGGGACCTCTCTAGCGGTCTCCTACGAGCAGTACTTC.

There are a few counts of this clonotype. The chain joins TRBV20-1 to TRBJ2-1; 8 bases fit TRBD2. The CDR3 loop spans 15 amino acids. The V gene end was trimmed by 1 base and the J gene end by 7 bases; junction bases not matched to a gene: 9. CDR1 and CDR2 from the germline V gene are DFQATT and SNEGSKA (reference sequence). CDR3 sequence reads: CSARVLAGSQNEQFF. The CDR3 nucleotides read TGCAGTGCTAGAGTGTTAGCGGGAAGTCAGAATGAGCAGTTCTTC.

V is TRBV7-9 and J is TRBJ2-5, with TRBD1 as a possible D gene (6 bases). V shed 5 bases and J shed 3 bases, with 7 bases lying between them. Germline assignment: CDR1 SEHNR and CDR2 FQNEAQ (reference sequence). The CDR3 has 12 residues. The DNA of the CDR3 is TGTGCCAGCAGCCGACAGGAAGAGACCCAGTACTTC. It codes for CASSRQEETQYF.

This clonotype occurred many times. In nucleotides, the CDR3 is TGTGCCAGCAGTGAAGGTTCATCAGGGGTAGCCAAAAACATTCAGTACTTC. It codes for CASSEGSSGVAKNIQYF. The genes are TRBV2 and TRBJ2-4; maybe TRBD1 (6 bases). V was pared by 1 base and J by 0 bases, with 13 bases between. CDR3 length: 17 amino acids. The germline V gene encodes CDR1 SNHLY and CDR2 FYNNEI.

The sample holds many counts of this clonotype. This chain uses TRBV2 with TRBJ2-2, with D unclear. Germline CDR1 and CDR2: SNHLY and FYNNEI. The CDR3 has 12 amino acids. V was cut by 8 bases and J by 7 bases, with 11 bases left in between. CDR3 bases: TGTGCCAGCTTCATGGACGGCGGGGAGCTGTTTTTT. Translation gives CASFMDGGELFF.